The clone carrying this T cell receptor beta chain was seen only a few times. Two negative PCRs, clearance, or symptom resolution characterized the recovered Cohort 3 donors. These data originate in a study of blood T cell repertoires in COVID-19. Authors' methods: Amplifying reference gene primers gave estimates of nucleated cell counts. The protocol was immunoSEQ multiplex PCR, while the TCRdb copy is restricted to in-frame clones and leaves out a portion. The DNA gave D and trimming, while V, J and clone size come from that table. This sample carries about 320,000 clones, roughly 89% of them seen once, and the ten largest clones take around 10%. This CDR3 spans 14 amino acids. Deletions cut 3 bases from V and 5 bases from J, with 10 bases between. CDR1 and CDR2 from the germline V gene are ENHRY and SYGVKD.

This TCR derives from a young woman who had recovered from COVID-19. Sequencing was carried out using PBMCs or T cells enriched from blood (not recorded which). V is TRBV10-3 and J is TRBJ1-4; D is possibly TRBD1 (5 bases). In DNA, the CDR3 is TGTGCCATCAGTGAACAGGACGGGAATGAAAAACTGTTTTTT. Protein: CAISEQDGNEKLFF.